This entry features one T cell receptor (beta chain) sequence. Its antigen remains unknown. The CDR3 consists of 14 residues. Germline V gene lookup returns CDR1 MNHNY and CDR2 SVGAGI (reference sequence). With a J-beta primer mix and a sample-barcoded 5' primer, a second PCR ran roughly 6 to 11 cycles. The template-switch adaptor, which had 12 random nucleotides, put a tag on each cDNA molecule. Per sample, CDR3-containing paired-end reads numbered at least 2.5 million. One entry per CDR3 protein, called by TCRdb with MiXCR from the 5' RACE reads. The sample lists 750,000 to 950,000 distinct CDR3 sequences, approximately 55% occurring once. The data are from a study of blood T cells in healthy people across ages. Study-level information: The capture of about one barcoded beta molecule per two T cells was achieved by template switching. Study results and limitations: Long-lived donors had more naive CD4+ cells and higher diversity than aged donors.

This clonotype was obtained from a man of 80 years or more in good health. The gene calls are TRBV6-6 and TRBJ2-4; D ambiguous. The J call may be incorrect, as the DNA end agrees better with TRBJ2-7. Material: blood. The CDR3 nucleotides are TGTGCCAGCAGTGATACTTTCCCATTTTACGAGCAGTACTTC. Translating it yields CASSDTFPFYEQYF.